One sample yielded the 7 T cell receptor beta chains listed below, sequenced in a study of T cells in Graves' hyperthyroidism and ophthalmopathy. RNA transcripts provided the source from which TCR beta CDR3 regions were amplified. HTBI primers were used for first-round RT-PCR of the TCR CDR3. TCRdb used MiXCR to reprocess the multiplex PCR reads, holding one entry per CDR3 protein. This table holds about 640,000 distinct CDR3 sequences, 20% found once. Sequencing was carried out using blood. These receptor sequences come from a man aged 25 to 40 with Graves' ophthalmopathy.

The chain has TRBV9 and TRBJ1-2, with D possibly matching TRBD1 (5 bases). V was shortened by 7 bases and J by 2 bases, with 15 bases between the two germline ends. Germline assignment: CDR1 SGDLS and CDR2 YYNGEE. The CDR3 loop spans 14 amino acids. CDR3 nucleotide sequence: TGTGCCAGCGCAGAGGGGCGCTCCAACTATGGCTACACCTTC. Encoded protein: CASAEGRSNYGYTF.

The genes are TRBV7-9 and TRBJ1-2, with D possibly being TRBD1 (5 bases). V gave up 5 bases and J gave up 4 bases, with 11 bases separating them. Germline V gene sequence: CDR1 SEHNR, CDR2 FQNEAQ (reference sequence). This CDR3 spans 13 amino acids. CDR3 loop: CASSPTEGYGYTF. CDR3 nucleotides: TGTGCCAGCAGCCCGACAGAGGGCTATGGCTACACCTTC.

This clonotype was detected many times. The chain combines TRBV5-1 with TRBJ2-1; 9 nucleotides line up with TRBD1. Trimming removed 6 bases from V and 5 bases from J; junction bases left unmatched: 6. CDR1 and CDR2 (germline): SGHRS, YFSETQ. This CDR3 comprises 14 residues. The CDR3 nucleotides read TGCGCCAGCATGGTTGGGACAGGGAACAATGAGCAGTTCTTC. Protein: CASMVGTGNNEQFF.

The table lists this clonotype with many counts. The chain is built from TRBV11-3 and TRBJ2-5; 11 bases are a match to TRBD1. This CDR3 region has 14 residues. The V and J ends lost 3 bases and 5 bases, in that order; junction bases with no gene match: 2. Germline CDR1 is SGHNT and CDR2 is YENEEA. The CDR3 region has the DNA TGTGCCAGCAGCTTTCGGGACAGGGGGGAGACCCAGTACTTC. It translates to CASSFRDRGETQYF.

This clonotype was recorded a few times. This rearrangement joins TRBV11-2 to TRBJ2-7; no definite D call. The germline V gene has CDR1 SGHAT and CDR2 FQNNGV. The V end was cut by 0 bases, the J end by 3 bases, with 9 bases between. The CDR3 runs to 14 residues. CDR3 nucleotide sequence: TGTGCCAGCAGCTTAGAAAGATTTAACTACGAGCAGTACTTC. It translates to CASSLERFNYEQYF.

The J gene is TRBJ2-6, the V gene TRBV5-1; D could derive from TRBD1 or TRBD2 (5 bases each). Looked up from germline, CDR1 is SGHRS and CDR2 is YFSETQ. The CDR3 totals 17 residues. The V and J ends lost 0 bases and 0 bases respectively, with 10 bases between them. The CDR3 region is CASSLVGRTSGANVLTF. The CDR3 nucleotides are TGCGCCAGCAGCTTGGTGGGACGAACCTCTGGGGCCAACGTCCTGACTTTC.

The chain employs TRBV6-5 and TRBJ2-4; D ambiguous. Germline V CDR1 and CDR2: MNHEY, SVGAGI. The CDR3 is made up of 18 amino acids. Trimming took off 1 base at V and 3 bases at J, with 19 bases between the two ends. CDR3 sequence: CASSYFSEVGKGKNIQYF. In DNA, the CDR3 is TGTGCCAGCAGTTACTTCTCCGAGGTGGGGAAGGGCAAAAACATTCAGTACTTC.